This record covers a single TCR beta chain. The antigen is not known. The entry originates in a study of graft-versus-host responses after intestinal transplantation. In the study overall: Each patient got anti-thymocyte globulin induction, then tacrolimus and steroids for roughly 3 years.

Sequencing used immunoSEQ multiplex PCR; TCRdb keeps in-frame clones, though not all of them. The table has tens of thousands of clones, about 88% seen once. Findings of the study overall: Some patients had graft-donor T cell macrochimerism. In their allografts, the ratios of graft-versus-host to host-versus-graft T cell clones were high. Early post-transplant declines in HvG were associated with peak levels of circulating GvH clones. Present in recipient marrow, GvH clones included some that appeared first in ileum or blood.

This CDR3 has 13 amino acids. Germline V gene lookup returns CDR1 SGHNT and CDR2 YENEEA. V shed 6 bases, J shed 0 bases, and the junction held 2 bases outside the gene matches. Here the sequenced sample was unstimulated CD4+ T cells sorted from spleen or lymph node cells, taken before transplant. The V gene is TRBV11-3, the J gene TRBJ2-7; 7 positions agree with TRBD1. The TCR sequence derives from a human donor who was the organ donor for an intestinal transplant. CDR3: CASSKGASYEQYF. In nucleotides, the CDR3 is TGTGCCAGCAGTAAGGGGGCCTCCTACGAGCAGTACTTC. The whole variable domain, filled in from reference TRBV11-3 and TRBJ2-7, reads EAGVVQSPRYKIIEKKQPVAFWCNPISGHNTLYWYLQNLGQGPELLIRYENEEAVDDSQLPKDRFSAERLKGVDSTLKIQPAELGDSAVYLCASSKGASYEQYFGPGTRLTVT.